This T cell receptor beta chain was sequenced for a study of blood T cell repertoires in COVID-19. Trimming shortened V by 6 bases and J by 4 bases, and 12 bases separated the two germline ends. The CDR3 contains 12 residues. The germline V gene has CDR1 SQVTM and CDR2 ANQGSEA. Sequenced by immunoSEQ multiplex PCR; TCRdb stores in-frame clones only, minus some. Of over 200,000 clones in the sample, approximately 78% were seen once. This TCR was recovered from a middle-aged man who had recovered from COVID-19. Sequencing was performed on PBMCs or T cells enriched from blood (not recorded which). This chain uses TRBV29-1 with TRBJ1-1; no definite D call. The CDR3 region is CSVTRSGTEAFF. Written as DNA, the CDR3 is TGCAGCGTGACTCGGTCGGGCACTGAAGCTTTCTTT. Full variable domain (remainder filled in from reference TRBV29-1 and TRBJ1-1): SAVISQKPSRDICQRGTSLTIQCQVDSQVTMMFWYRQQPGQSLTLIATANQGSEATYESGFVIDKFPISRPNLTFSTLTVSNMSPEDSSIYLCSVTRSGTEAFFGQGTRLTVV.